The clone carrying this TCR beta chain was counted only a few times. The antigen is not known. The data were obtained in a study of beta chain features in type 1 diabetes. Findings and limits, study-wide: No resolution was reached here on whether HLA type influences TCRB rearrangement. Compared with healthy donors, patients appeared to share more similar naive, central memory and regulatory TCRB repertoires. More deletions and fewer insertions at VDJ junctions were found in patients with type 1 diabetes.

The sequenced template was cDNA made from the entire isolated RNA. Method: immunoSEQ multiplex PCR; TCRdb's copy keeps in-frame clones and lacks some. The data show about 160,000 clones, over 7.5% seen once. Sequenced input: central memory CD4+ T cells from blood. The receptor's source is a young man in good health.

In nucleotides, the CDR3 is TGTGCCAGCAGCTCACTCAATTCGGGTGCCACTGAAGCTTTCTTT. Translating gives CASSSLNSGATEAFF. The chain combines TRBV7-6 with TRBJ1-1; D gene ambiguous. The CDR3 contains 15 residues. The V gene's germline CDR1 is SGHVS and CDR2 FNYEAQ. V was clipped by 4 bases and J by 4 bases, with 16 bases between them.